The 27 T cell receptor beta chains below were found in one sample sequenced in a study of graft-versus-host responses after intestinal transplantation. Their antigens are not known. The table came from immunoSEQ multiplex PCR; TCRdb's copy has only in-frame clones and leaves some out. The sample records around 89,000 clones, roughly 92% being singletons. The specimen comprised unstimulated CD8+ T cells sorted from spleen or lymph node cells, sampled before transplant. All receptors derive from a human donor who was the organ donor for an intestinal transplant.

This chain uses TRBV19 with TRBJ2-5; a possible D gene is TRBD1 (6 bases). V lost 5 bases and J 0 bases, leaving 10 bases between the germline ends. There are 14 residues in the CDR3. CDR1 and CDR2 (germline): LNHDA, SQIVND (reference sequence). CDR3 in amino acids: CASSDTGNQETQYF. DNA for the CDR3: TGTGCCAGTAGTGATACAGGGAACCAAGAGACCCAGTACTTC.

This CDR3 is CASSLGRGGSPLHF. In nucleotides, the CDR3 is TGTGCCAGCAGTCTAGGCCGGGGTGGGTCACCCCTCCACTTT. The chain links TRBV28 to TRBJ1-6; no reliable D call. Germline assignment: CDR1 MDHEN and CDR2 SYDVKM. Trimming removed 5 bases from V and 10 bases from J, with 15 bases in between. This CDR3 is 14 amino acids long.

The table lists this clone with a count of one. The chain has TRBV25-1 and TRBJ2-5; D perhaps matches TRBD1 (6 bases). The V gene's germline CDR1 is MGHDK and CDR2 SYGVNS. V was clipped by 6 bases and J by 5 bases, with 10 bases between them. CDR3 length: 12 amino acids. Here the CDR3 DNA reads TGTGCCAGCAGCACAGGGCGCGAGACCCAGTACTTC. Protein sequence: CASSTGRETQYF. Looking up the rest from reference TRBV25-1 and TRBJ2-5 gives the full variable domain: EADIYQTPRYLVIGTGKKITLECSQTMGHDKMYWYQQDPGMELHLIHYSYGVNSTEKGDLSSESTVSRIRTEHFPLTLESARPSHTSQYLCASSTGRETQYFGPGTRLLVL.

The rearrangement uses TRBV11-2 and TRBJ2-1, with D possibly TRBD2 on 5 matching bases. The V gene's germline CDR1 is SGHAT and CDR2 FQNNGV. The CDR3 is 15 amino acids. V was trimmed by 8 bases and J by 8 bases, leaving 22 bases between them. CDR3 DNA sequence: TGTGCCAGCGGGGATTTACTAGTTTCGAGCGATGAGCAGTTCTTC. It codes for CASGDLLVSSDEQFF. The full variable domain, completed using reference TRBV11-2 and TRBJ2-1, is EAGVAQSPRYKIIEKRQSVAFWCNPISGHATLYWYQQILGQGPKLLIQFQNNGVVDDSQLPKDRFSAERLKGVDSTLKIQPAKLEDSAVYLCASGDLLVSSDEQFFGPGTRLTVL.

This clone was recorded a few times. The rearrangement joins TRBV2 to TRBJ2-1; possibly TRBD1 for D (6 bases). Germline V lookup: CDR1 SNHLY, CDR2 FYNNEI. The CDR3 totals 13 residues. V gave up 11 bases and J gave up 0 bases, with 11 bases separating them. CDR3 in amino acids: CARRGGSYNEQFF. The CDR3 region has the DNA TGTGCCCGACGAGGGGGCTCCTACAATGAGCAGTTCTTC. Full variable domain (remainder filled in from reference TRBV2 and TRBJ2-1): EPEVTQTPSHQVTQMGQEVILRCVPISNHLYFYWYRQILGQKVEFLVSFYNNEISEKSEIFDDQFSVERPDGSNFTLKIRSTKLEDSAMYFCARRGGSYNEQFFGPGTRLTVL.

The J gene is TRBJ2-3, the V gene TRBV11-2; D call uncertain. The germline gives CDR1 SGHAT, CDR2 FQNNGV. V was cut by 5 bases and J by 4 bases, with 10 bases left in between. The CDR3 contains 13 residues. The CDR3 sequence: CASSLVRADTQYF. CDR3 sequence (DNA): TGTGCCAGCAGCCTCGTCCGGGCAGATACGCAGTATTTT.

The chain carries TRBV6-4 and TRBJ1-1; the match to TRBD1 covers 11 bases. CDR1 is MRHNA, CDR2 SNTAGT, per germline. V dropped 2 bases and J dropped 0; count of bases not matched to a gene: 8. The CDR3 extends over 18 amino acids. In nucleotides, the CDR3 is TGTGCCAGCAGTGACGGACAGGGGGCCCCTGCCCTGAACACTGAAGCTTTCTTT. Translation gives CASSDGQGAPALNTEAFF.

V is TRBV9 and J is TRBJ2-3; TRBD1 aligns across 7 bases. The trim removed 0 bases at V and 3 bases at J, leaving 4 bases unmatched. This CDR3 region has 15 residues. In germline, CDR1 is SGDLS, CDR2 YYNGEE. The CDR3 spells CASSVDDRVTDTQYF. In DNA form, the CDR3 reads TGTGCCAGCAGCGTAGACGACAGGGTAACAGATACGCAGTATTTT.

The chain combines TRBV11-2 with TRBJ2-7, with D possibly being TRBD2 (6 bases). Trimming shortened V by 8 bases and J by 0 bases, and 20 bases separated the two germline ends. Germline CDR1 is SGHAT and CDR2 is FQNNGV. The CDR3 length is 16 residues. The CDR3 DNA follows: TGTGCCAGCGTCGGGGTCGTGGGGAGGACCTCCTACGAGCAGTACTTC. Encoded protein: CASVGVVGRTSYEQYF.

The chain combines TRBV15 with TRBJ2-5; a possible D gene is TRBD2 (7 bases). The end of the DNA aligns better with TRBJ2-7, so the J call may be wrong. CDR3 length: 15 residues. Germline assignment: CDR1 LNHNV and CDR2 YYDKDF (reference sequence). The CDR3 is CATSREGGAPYEQYF. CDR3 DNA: TGTGCCACCAGCAGAGAAGGGGGGGCCCCCTACGAGCAGTACTTC.

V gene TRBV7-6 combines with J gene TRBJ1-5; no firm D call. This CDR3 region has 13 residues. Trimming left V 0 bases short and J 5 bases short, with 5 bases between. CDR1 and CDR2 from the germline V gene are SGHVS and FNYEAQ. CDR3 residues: CASSLASDQPQHF. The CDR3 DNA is TGTGCCAGCAGCTTAGCGTCGGATCAGCCCCAGCATTTT.

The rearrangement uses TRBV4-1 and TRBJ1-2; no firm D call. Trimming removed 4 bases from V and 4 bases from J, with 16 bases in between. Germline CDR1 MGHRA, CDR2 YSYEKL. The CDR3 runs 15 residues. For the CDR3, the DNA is TGCGCCAGCAGCCCCCGTGCAGGATGGGTCTATGGCTACACCTTC. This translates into CASSPRAGWVYGYTF.

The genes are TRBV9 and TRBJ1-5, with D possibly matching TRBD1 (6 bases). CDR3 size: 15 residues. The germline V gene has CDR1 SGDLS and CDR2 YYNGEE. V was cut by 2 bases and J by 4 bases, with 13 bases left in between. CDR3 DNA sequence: TGTGCCAGCAGCGTCCGACAGGATCCTAATCAGCCCCAGCATTTT. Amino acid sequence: CASSVRQDPNQPQHF.

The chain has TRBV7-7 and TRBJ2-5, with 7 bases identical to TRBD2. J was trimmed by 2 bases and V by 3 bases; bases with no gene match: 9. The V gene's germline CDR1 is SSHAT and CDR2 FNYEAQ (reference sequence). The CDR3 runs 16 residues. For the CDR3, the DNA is TGTGCCAGCAGCTTCTCCGGGGGGACTTCTCAAGAGACCCAGTACTTC. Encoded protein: CASSFSGGTSQETQYF.

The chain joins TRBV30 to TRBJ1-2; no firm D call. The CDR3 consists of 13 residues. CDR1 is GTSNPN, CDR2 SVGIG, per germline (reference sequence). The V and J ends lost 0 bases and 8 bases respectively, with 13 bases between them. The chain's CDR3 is CAWSVAGLFGYTF. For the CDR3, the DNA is TGTGCCTGGAGTGTAGCAGGTTTGTTCGGCTACACCTTC.

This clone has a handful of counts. The CDR3 spells CASSPPDRMNTEAFF. The DNA for the CDR3 is TGTGCCAGCAGCCCCCCGGACAGGATGAACACTGAAGCTTTCTTT. The chain has TRBV7-9 and TRBJ1-1; 7 bases line up with TRBD1. This CDR3 has 15 amino acids. The germline gives CDR1 SEHNR, CDR2 FQNEAQ (reference sequence). The V segment lost 5 bases and the J segment 0 bases; nucleotides outside the gene matches: 6.

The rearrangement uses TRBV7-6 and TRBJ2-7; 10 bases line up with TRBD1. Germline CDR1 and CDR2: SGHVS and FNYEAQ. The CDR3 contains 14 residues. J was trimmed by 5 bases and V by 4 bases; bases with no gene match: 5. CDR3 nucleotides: TGTGCCAGCAGCTATCGACAGGGGGCCGACGAGCAGTACTTC. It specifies CASSYRQGADEQYF.

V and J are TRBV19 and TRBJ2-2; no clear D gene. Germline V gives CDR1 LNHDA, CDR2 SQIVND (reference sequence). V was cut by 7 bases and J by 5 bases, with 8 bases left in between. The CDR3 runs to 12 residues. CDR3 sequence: CASITVTGELFF. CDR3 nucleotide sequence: TGTGCCAGTATCACAGTAACCGGGGAGCTGTTTTTT.

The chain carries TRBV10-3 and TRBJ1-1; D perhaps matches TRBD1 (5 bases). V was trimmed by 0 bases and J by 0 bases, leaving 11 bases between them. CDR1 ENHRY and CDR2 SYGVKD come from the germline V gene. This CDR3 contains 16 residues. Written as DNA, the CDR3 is TGTGCCATCAGTGAGTCGTTGGGGGGTATGAACACTGAAGCTTTCTTT. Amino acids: CAISESLGGMNTEAFF.

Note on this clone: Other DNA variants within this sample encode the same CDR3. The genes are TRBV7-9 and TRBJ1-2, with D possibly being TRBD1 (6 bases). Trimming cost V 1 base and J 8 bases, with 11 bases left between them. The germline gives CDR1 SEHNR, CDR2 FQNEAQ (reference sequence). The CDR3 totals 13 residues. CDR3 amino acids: CASSLGGGDGYTF. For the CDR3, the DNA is TGTGCCAGCAGCTTAGGAGGGGGTGACGGCTACACCTTC. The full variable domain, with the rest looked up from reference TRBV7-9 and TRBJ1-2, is DTGVSQNPRHKITKRGQNVTFRCDPISEHNRLYWYRQTLGQGPEFLTYFQNEAQLEKSRLLSDRFSAERPKGSFSTLEIQRTEQGDSAMYLCASSLGGGDGYTFGSGTRLTVV.

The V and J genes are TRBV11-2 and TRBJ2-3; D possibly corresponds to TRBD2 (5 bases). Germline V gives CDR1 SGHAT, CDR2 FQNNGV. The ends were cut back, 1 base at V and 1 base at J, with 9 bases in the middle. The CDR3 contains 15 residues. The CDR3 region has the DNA TGTGCCAGCAGCTTAGTGTTCGGGGGCACAGATACGCAGTATTTT. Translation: CASSLVFGGTDTQYF.

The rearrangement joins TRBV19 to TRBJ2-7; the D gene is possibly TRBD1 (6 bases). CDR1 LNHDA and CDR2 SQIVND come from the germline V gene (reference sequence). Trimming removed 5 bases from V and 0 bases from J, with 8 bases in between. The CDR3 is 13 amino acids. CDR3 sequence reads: CASSPGDSYEQYF. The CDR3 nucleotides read TGTGCCAGTAGTCCAGGGGACTCCTACGAGCAGTACTTC.

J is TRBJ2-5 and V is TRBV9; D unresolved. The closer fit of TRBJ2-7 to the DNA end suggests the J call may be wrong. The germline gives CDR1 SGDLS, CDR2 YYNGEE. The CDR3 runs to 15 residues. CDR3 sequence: CASSVGSEASYEQYF. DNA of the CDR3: TGTGCCAGCAGCGTAGGGTCCGAGGCCTCCTACGAGCAGTACTTC.

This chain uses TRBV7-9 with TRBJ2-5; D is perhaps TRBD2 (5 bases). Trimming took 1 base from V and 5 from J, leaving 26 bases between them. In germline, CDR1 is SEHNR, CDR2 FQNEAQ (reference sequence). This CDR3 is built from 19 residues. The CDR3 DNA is TGTGCCAGCAGCTTAGGTGGTCGGGGTTCGGGAAAATTCGGGGAGACCCAGTACTTC. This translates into CASSLGGRGSGKFGETQYF.

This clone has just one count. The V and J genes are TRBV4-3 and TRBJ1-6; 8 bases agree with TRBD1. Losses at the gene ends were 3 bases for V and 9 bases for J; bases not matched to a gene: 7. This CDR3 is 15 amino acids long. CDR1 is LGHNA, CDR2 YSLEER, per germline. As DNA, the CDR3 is TGCGCCAGCAGCCATGACAGGGGAGCAGGTTCACCCCTCCACTTT. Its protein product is CASSHDRGAGSPLHF.

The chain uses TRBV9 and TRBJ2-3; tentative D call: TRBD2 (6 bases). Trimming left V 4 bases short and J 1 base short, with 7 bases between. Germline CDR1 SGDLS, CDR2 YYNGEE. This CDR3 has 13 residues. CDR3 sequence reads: CASSPGGTDTQYF. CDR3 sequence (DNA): TGTGCCAGCAGCCCGGGAGGCACAGATACGCAGTATTTT.

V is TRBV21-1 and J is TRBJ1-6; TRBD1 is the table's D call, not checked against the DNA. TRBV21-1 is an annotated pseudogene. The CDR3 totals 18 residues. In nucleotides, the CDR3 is TGTGCCAGCAGCCCGGAAGATTTTACAGGGTATCAGAATTCACCCCTCCACTTT. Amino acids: CASSPEDFTGYQNSPLHF.